This T cell receptor beta chain came from a study of cytomegalovirus exposure and HLA in healthy donors. Study-wide context: Within an early data release were around 80 million unique TCRs drawn from HLA-typed donors.

A few counts support this clone. What it binds is unknown. Study outcomes and limitations: It was reported that the classifier diagnosed cytomegalovirus status with high specificity and sensitivity in both the original and validation cohorts.

J was trimmed by 2 bases and V by 2 bases; bases with no gene match: 3. CDR1 and CDR2 (germline): SGHRS, YFSETQ. The CDR3 runs 16 residues. PCR amplification relied on 60 Vbeta primers (plus 13 Jbeta primers). Clones were read by immunoSEQ multiplex PCR, and TCRdb kept only the in-frame ones, dropping some. The sample carries tens of thousands of clones, 7.6% recorded once. The sample comprised PBMCs. The receptor was derived from a man aged 50 to 59 in good health and CMV-seronegative. The gene calls are TRBV5-1 and TRBJ2-3; 12 bases map to TRBD2. This CDR3 reads CASSFGLAGLTDTQYF. DNA of the CDR3: TGCGCCAGCAGCTTCGGACTAGCGGGACTCACAGATACGCAGTATTTT. The variable domain in full, with the rest retrieved from reference TRBV5-1 and TRBJ2-3, is KAGVTQTPRYLIKTRGQQVTLSCSPISGHRSVSWYQQTPGQGLQFLFEYFSETQRNKGNFPGRFSGRQFSNSRSEMNVSTLELGDSALYLCASSFGLAGLTDTQYFGPGTRLTVL.